The 13 T cell receptor beta chains given below trace back to one sample, sequenced in a study of OX40 agonist ivuxolimab in advanced cancers. The table came from immunoSEQ multiplex PCR; TCRdb's copy has only in-frame clones and leaves some out. The data contain more than 30,000 clones, about 89% of them singletons. The material was CD4+ or CD8+ T cells sorted from blood, obtained in a trial of the OX40 agonist ivuxolimab. The source of these receptors is an adult with an advanced solid tumor such as melanoma, head and neck, liver or kidney cancer.

The chain links TRBV5-1 to TRBJ2-3; 11 nucleotides line up with TRBD2. The CDR3 loop spans 16 amino acids. V lost 0 bases, J lost 3 bases, and 3 bases stayed unmatched. CDR1 is SGHRS and CDR2 is YFSETQ in the germline V gene. CDR3 nucleotide sequence: TGCGCCAGCAGCTTGGGTACTAGCGGGAGAACAGATACGCAGTATTTT. It codes for CASSLGTSGRTDTQYF.

This chain uses TRBV19 with TRBJ2-6; 8 bases are shared with TRBD1. This CDR3 has 16 residues. V shed 5 bases and J 4 bases; nucleotides not matched to a gene: 7. The germline V gene has CDR1 LNHDA and CDR2 SQIVND (reference sequence). The CDR3 here is CASSSRGQSGANVLTF. The CDR3 coding sequence is TGTGCCAGTAGTTCCAGGGGGCAGTCCGGGGCCAACGTCCTGACTTTC.

The CDR3 DNA is TGCGCCAGCAGCCCGGGCGGGAGGGCCACAGATACGCAGTATTTT. Translated, it gives CASSPGGRATDTQYF. This sequence joins TRBV5-1 and TRBJ2-3, with 9 nucleotides matching TRBD2. Germline values: CDR1 SGHRS, CDR2 YFSETQ. J was trimmed by 2 bases and V by 4 bases; bases with no gene match: 5. The CDR3 has 15 amino acids.

The chain is built from TRBV5-1 and TRBJ1-6, with D tentatively TRBD1 (5 bases). With 3 bases removed from V and 10 bases from J, the gap between germline ends came to 14 bases. The CDR3 contains 14 residues. CDR1 is SGHRS, CDR2 YFSETQ, per germline. CDR3 loop: CASSSDNFKSPLHF. DNA for the CDR3: TGCGCCAGCAGCTCGGACAATTTTAAATCACCCCTCCACTTT.

This chain uses TRBV11-3 with TRBJ2-7; D is ambiguous. The V gene lost 0 bases and the J gene lost 0 bases, with 6 bases spanning the gap. The V gene's germline CDR1 is SGHNT and CDR2 YENEEA. This CDR3 is built from 14 residues. CDR3 DNA: TGTGCCAGCAGCTTAGAGGTCTCCTCCTACGAGCAGTACTTC. Translating it yields CASSLEVSSYEQYF.

This clone has more than one count but fewer than ten. The chain recombines TRBV19 with TRBJ2-7, with a tentative D call TRBD2 (6 bases). The length of the CDR3 is 9 residues. Trimming took 11 bases from V and 7 from J, leaving 9 bases between them. Germline lookup yields CDR1 LNHDA and CDR2 SQIVND (reference sequence). The chain's CDR3 is CAPEGEQYF. The DNA for the CDR3 is TGTGCCCCGGAGGGGGAGCAGTACTTC.

The CDR3 nucleotides are TGCGCCAGCAGCTTGGAACCCGGGACAGGGATCAATGAGCAGTTCTTC. It is translated as CASSLEPGTGINEQFF. V gene TRBV5-1 combines with J gene TRBJ2-1; 9 bases are a match to TRBD1. The CDR3 is made up of 16 amino acids. The germline V gene encodes CDR1 SGHRS and CDR2 YFSETQ. With V trimmed by 0 bases and J by 6 bases, 7 bases remained unmatched.

The CDR3 reads CASSPRTGFGNTEAFF. The CDR3 bases are TGTGCCAGCTCACCAAGGACAGGGTTTGGCAACACTGAAGCTTTCTTT. This chain connects TRBV18 to TRBJ1-1; 8 bases map to TRBD1. V was clipped by 2 bases and J by 2 bases; unmatched bases: 7. The CDR3 contains 16 residues. CDR1 and CDR2 from the germline V gene are KGHSH and LQKENI.

This chain connects TRBV7-2 to TRBJ2-3; D tentatively reads TRBD1 or TRBD2 (5 bases each). This CDR3 spans 16 amino acids. Trimming removed 5 bases at V and 1 base at J, with 16 bases between. Germline CDR1 is SGHTA and CDR2 is FQGNSA. The CDR3 bases are TGTGCCAGCAGCGACCGGGACGGGATACGCACAGATACGCAGTATTTT. It codes for CASSDRDGIRTDTQYF.

This clone was picked up a small number of times. The chain uses TRBV5-6 and TRBJ1-3; TRBD1 might be the D (5 bases). This CDR3 contains 15 residues. Trimming left V 0 bases short and J 2 bases short, with 9 bases between. CDR1 is SGHDT and CDR2 is YYEEEE in the germline V gene. CDR3 coding DNA: TGTGCCAGCAGCTTGGGCACAGGCCCTGGAAACACCATATATTTT. Encoded protein: CASSLGTGPGNTIYF.

The V and J genes are TRBV4-2 and TRBJ2-1; 8 bases are shared with TRBD2. V gave up 2 bases and J gave up 3 bases; unmatched junction bases: 0. CDR3 size: 14 residues. Germline V gene lookup returns CDR1 LGHNA and CDR2 YNFKEQ. In nucleotides, the CDR3 is TGTGCCAGCAGCCAAAGCGGGAGCTACAATGAGCAGTTCTTC. Translation gives CASSQSGSYNEQFF.

V gene TRBV28 combines with J gene TRBJ2-7; the match to TRBD2 covers 12 bases. Germline CDR1 MDHEN, CDR2 SYDVKM. V was clipped by 5 bases and J by 4 bases; unmatched bases: 9. The CDR3 contains 16 residues. Here the CDR3 DNA reads TGTGCCAGCAGTCCGCCGACTAGCGGGAGTGTGTACGAGCAGTACTTC. This codes for CASSPPTSGSVYEQYF.

The chain couples TRBV7-2 to TRBJ2-5; TRBD1 matches 11 bases. This CDR3 region has 15 residues. CDR1 and CDR2 (germline): SGHTA, FQGNSA. V dropped 2 bases and J dropped 5; count of bases not matched to a gene: 4. The CDR3 coding sequence is TGTGCCAGCAGCTTAATCGGACAGGGGGCGGAGACCCAGTACTTC. It codes for CASSLIGQGAETQYF. Full variable domain (missing parts from reference TRBV7-2 and TRBJ2-5): GAGVSQSPSNKVTEKGKDVELRCDPISGHTALYWYRQSLGQGLEFLIYFQGNSAPDKSGLPSDRFSAERTGGSVSTLTIQRTQQEDSAVYLCASSLIGQGAETQYFGPGTRLLVL.